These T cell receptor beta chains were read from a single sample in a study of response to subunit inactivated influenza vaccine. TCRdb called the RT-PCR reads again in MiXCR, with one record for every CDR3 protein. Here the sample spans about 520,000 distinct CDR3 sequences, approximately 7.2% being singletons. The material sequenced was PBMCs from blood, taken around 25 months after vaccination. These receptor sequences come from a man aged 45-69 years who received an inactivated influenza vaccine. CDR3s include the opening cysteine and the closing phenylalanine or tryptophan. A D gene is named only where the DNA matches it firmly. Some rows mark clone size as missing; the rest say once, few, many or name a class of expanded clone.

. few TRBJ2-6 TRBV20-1 CSARADSGANVLTF TGCAGTGCTAGGGCGGACTCTGGGGCCAACGTCCTGACTTTC
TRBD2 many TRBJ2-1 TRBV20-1 CSAAGLAGWYEQFF TGCAGTGCTGCCGGACTAGCGGGGTGGTATGAGCAGTTCTTC
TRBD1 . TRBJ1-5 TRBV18 CASSLDRGPDQPQHF TGTGCCAGCTCGCTTGACAGGGGGCCCGATCAGCCCCAGCATTTT
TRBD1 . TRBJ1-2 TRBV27 CASSFTGGDGYTF TGTGCCAGCAGTTTCACAGGGGGAGATGGCTACACCTTC
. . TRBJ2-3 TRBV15 CATSRSSGGDTDTQYF TGTGCCACCAGCAGGTCCAGTGGAGGAGACACAGATACGCAGTATTTT
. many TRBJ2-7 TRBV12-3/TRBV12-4 CASSLTTTRLTGYEQYF TGTGCCAGCAGTTTAACAACAACAAGGCTTACGGGGTACGAGCAGTACTTC
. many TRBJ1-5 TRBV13 CASSLGGHQPQHF TGTGCCAGCAGCTTAGGAGGGCATCAGCCCCAGCATTTT
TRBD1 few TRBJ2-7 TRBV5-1 CASSPSPIRDRGRSQQYF TGCGCCAGCAGCCCCAGCCCCATCCGGGACAGGGGACGTTCTCAGCAGTACTTC
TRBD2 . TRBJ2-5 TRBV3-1 CASSSQRGPQETQYF TGTGCCAGCAGCTCCCAGCGGGGGCCACAAGAGACCCAGTACTTC
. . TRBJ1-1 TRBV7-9 CASSLDIAEAFF TGTGCCAGCAGCTTAGATATCGCTGAAGCTTTCTTT
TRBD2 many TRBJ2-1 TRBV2 CASSWTSGSYNEQFF TGTGCCAGCAGTTGGACTAGCGGCTCCTACAATGAGCAGTTCTTC
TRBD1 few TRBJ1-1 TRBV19 CASSVTGGPAALGAFF TGTGCCAGTAGTGTAACAGGGGGTCCAGCCGCGCTTGGAGCTTTCTTT
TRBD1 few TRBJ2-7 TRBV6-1 CASSGGTGGRDEQYF TGTGCCAGCAGTGGCGGGACAGGGGGCCGCGACGAGCAGTACTTC
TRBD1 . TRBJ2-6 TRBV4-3 CASSTRQGAGANVLTF TGCGCCAGCAGCACACGACAGGGCGCCGGGGCCAACGTCCTGACTTTC
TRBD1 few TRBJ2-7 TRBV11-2 CASSPTGPGYEQYF TGTGCCAGCAGCCCGACAGGGCCGGGGTACGAGCAGTACTTC
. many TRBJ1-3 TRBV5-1 CASSLDGISGNTIYF TGCGCCAGCAGCTTGGACGGGATCTCTGGAAACACCATATATTTT
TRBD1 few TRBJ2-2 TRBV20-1 CSARRTGTGELFF TGCAGTGCTAGAAGGACAGGGACCGGGGAGCTGTTTTTT
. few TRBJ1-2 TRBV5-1 CASSSTTREYTF TGCGCCAGCAGCTCCACCACCCGGGAGTACACCTTC
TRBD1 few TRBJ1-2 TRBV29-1 CSVEPTGTYGYTF TGCAGCGTTGAACCGACAGGGACCTATGGCTACACCTTC
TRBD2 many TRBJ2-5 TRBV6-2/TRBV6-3 CASSRLAESWNQETQYF TGTGCCAGCTCAAGACTAGCGGAATCCTGGAACCAAGAGACCCAGTACTTC
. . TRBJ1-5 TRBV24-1 CATSDRRENQPQHF TGTGCCACCAGTGACCGACGGGAAAATCAGCCCCAGCATTTT
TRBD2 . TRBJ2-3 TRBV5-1 CASSFHSGGSDTQYF TGCGCCAGCAGCTTCCATAGCGGGGGGTCGGATACGCAGTATTTT
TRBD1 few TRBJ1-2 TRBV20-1 CSAPTGGQGYTF TGCAGTGCTCCAACAGGGGGCCAAGGCTACACCTTC
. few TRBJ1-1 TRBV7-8 CASSLAFVGVSTEAFF TGTGCCAGCAGCTTAGCTTTCGTTGGAGTCAGCACTGAAGCTTTCTTT
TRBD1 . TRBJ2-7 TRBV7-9 CASSPTTGPYEQYF TGTGCCAGCAGCCCTACGACAGGGCCCTACGAGCAGTACTTC
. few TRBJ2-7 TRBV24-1 CATSDFRQGRYEQYF TGTGCCACCAGTGATTTCCGCCAGGGTAGGTACGAGCAGTACTTC
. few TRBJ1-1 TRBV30 CAWSVPNGGTEAFF TGTGCCTGGAGTGTACCCAATGGGGGCACTGAAGCTTTCTTT
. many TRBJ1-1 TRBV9 CASSVRPSNTEAFF TGTGCCAGCAGCGTACGCCCAAGTAACACTGAAGCTTTCTTT
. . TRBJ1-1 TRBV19 CASSSTTSTEAFF TGTGCCAGTAGTAGCACGACAAGCACTGAAGCTTTCTTT
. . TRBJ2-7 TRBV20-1 CSASSRTSLYEQYF TGCAGTGCTAGTTCCAGGACGTCATTATACGAGCAGTACTTC
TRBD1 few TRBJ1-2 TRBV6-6 CASSWDREDYTF TGTGCCAGCAGTTGGGACAGGGAAGACTACACCTTC
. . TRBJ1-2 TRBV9 CASAPVRSYGYTF TGTGCCAGCGCTCCTGTGCGTAGCTATGGCTACACCTTC